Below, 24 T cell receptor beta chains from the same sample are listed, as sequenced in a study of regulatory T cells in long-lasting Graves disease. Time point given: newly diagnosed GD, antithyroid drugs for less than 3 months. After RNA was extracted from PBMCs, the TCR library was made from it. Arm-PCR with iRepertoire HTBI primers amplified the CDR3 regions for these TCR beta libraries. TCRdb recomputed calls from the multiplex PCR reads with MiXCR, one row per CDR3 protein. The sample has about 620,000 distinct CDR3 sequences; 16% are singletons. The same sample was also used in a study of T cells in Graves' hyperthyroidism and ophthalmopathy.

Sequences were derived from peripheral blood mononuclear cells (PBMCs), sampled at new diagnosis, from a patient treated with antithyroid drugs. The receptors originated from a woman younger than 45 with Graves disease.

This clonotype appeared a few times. The DNA for the CDR3 is TGCGCCAGCAGCTCACCAATTCTAGCGGGAGAAGGAGGGCGTGAGCAGTTCTTC. Protein: CASSSPILAGEGGREQFF. The chain uses TRBV5-1 and TRBJ2-1; 10 bases line up with TRBD2. J was trimmed by 9 bases and V by 3 bases; bases with no gene match: 18. Per the germline V gene, CDR1 is SGHRS and CDR2 is YFSETQ. There are 18 residues in the CDR3.

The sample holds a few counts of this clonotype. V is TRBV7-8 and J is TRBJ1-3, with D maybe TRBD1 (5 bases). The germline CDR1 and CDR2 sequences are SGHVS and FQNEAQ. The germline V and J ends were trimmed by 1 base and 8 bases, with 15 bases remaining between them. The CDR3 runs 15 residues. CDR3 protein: CASSLVGGKGDTIYF. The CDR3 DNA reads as TGTGCCAGCAGCTTAGTCGGCGGGAAAGGGGACACCATATATTTT. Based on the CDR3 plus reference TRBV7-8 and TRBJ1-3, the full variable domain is GAGVSQSPRYKVAKRGQDVALRCDPISGHVSLFWYQQALGQGPEFLTYFQNEAQLDKSGLPSDRFFAERPEGSVSTLKIQRTQQEDSAVYLCASSLVGGKGDTIYFGEGSWLTVV.

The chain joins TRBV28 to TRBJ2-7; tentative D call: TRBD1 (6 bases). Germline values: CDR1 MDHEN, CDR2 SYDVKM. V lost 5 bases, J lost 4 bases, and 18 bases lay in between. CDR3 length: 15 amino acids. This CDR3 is CASSPSHRDGYEQYF. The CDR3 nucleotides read TGTGCCAGCAGTCCCTCCCACAGGGATGGATACGAGCAGTACTTC.

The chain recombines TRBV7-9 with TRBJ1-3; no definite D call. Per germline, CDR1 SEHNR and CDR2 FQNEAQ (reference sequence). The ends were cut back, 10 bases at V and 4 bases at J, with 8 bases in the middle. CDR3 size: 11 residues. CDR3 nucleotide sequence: TGTGCCAAAGCATCCGGAAACACCATATATTTT. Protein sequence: CAKASGNTIYF.

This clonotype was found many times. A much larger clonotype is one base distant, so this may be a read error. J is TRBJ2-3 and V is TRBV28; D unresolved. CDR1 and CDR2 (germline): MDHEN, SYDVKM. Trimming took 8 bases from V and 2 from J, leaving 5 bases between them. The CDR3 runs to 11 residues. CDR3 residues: CASGHTDTQYF. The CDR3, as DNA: TGTGCCAGCGGCCACACAGATACGCAGTATTTT. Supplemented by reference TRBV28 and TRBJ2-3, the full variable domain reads DVKVTQSSRYLVKRTGEKVFLECVQDMDHENMFWYRQDPGLGLRLIYFSYDVKMKEKGDIPEGYSVSREKKERFSLILESASTNQTSMYLCASGHTDTQYFGPGTRLTVL.

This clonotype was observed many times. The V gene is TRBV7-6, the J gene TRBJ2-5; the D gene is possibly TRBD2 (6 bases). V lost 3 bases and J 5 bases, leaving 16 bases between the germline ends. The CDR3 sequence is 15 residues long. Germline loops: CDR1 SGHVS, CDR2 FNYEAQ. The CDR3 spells CASSFREKWEETQYF. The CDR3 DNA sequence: TGTGCCAGCAGCTTTCGGGAGAAGTGGGAGGAGACCCAGTACTTC.

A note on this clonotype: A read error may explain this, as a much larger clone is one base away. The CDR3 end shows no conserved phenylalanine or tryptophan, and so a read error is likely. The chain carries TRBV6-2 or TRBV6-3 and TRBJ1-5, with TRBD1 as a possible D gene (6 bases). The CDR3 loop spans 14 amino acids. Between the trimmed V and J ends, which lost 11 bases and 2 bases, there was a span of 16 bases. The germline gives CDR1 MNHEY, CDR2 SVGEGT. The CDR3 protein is CALSRAGGNQPQHL. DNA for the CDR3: TGTGCCCTCAGCCGGGCAGGGGGCAATCAGCCCCAGCATCTT.

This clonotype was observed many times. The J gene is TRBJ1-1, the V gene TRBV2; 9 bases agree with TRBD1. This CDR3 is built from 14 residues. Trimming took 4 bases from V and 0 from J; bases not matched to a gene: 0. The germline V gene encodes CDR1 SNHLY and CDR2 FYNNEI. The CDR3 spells CASSGDRVNTEAFF. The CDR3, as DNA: TGTGCCAGCAGTGGGGACAGGGTGAACACTGAAGCTTTCTTT.

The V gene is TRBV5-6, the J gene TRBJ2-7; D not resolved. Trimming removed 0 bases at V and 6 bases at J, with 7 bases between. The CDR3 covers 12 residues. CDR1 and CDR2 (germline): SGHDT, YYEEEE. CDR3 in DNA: TGTGCCAGCAGCTTGGGATTGAGCGAGCAGTACTTC. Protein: CASSLGLSEQYF.

This chain's CDR3 is CASSDGGARTDTQYF. The CDR3 DNA sequence: TGTGCCAGCAGCGACGGGGGGGCTCGCACAGATACGCAGTATTTT. The chain couples TRBV9 to TRBJ2-3; TRBD2 agrees at 8 bases. The V gene's germline CDR1 is SGDLS and CDR2 YYNGEE. Losses at the gene ends were 3 bases for V and 1 base for J; bases not matched to a gene: 4. This CDR3 region has 15 residues.

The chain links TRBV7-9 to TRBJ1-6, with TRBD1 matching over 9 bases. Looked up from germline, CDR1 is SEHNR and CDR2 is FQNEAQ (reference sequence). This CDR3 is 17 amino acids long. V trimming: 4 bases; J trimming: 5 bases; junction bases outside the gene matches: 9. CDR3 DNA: TGTGCCAGCAGCTCAAGACAGGGGGAGTCGAATAATTCACCCCTCCACTTT. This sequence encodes CASSSRQGESNNSPLHF.

In DNA form, the CDR3 reads TGTGCCAGCAGGGGACCGGCCAATTCACCCCTCCACTTT. Amino acid sequence: CASRGPANSPLHF. This rearrangement joins TRBV3-1 to TRBJ1-6; maybe TRBD1 (5 bases). The V end lost 6 bases, the J end lost 7 bases, and 10 bases lay between the germline ends. The CDR3 has 13 residues. Germline CDR1 LGHDT, CDR2 YNNKEL (reference sequence).

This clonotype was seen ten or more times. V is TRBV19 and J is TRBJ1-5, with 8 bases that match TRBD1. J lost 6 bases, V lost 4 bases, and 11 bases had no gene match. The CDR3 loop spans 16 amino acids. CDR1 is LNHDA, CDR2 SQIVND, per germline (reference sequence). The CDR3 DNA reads TGTGCCAGTAGTACAGGACAGGGTATTTTGCGTCAGCCCCAGCATTTT. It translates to CASSTGQGILRQPQHF.

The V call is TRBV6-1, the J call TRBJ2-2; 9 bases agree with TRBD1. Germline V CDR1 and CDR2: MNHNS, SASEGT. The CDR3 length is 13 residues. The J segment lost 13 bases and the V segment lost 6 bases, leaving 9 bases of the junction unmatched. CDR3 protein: CASSPDRGRRLFF. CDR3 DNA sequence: TGTGCCAGCAGCCCGGACAGGGGCAGACGGCTGTTTTTT.

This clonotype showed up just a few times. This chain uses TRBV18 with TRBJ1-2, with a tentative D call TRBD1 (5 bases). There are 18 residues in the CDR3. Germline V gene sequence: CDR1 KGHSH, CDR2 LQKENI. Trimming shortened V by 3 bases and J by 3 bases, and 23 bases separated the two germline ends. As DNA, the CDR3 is TGTGCCAGCTCACCTAAGATTGGCGGGGCGTTCTCGGACTATGGCTACACCTTC. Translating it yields CASSPKIGGAFSDYGYTF. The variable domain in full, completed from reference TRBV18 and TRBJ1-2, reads NAGVMQNPRHLVRRRGQEARLRCSPMKGHSHVYWYRQLPEEGLKFMVYLQKENIIDESGMPKERFSAEFPKEGPSILRIQQVVRGDSAAYFCASSPKIGGAFSDYGYTFGSGTRLTVV.

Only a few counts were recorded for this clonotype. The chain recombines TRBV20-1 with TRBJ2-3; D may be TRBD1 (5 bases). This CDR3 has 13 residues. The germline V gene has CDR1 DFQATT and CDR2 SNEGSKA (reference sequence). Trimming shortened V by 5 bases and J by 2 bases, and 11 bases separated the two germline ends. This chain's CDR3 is CSAARVNTDTQYF. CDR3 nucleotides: TGCAGTGCTGCCAGGGTTAACACAGATACGCAGTATTTT.

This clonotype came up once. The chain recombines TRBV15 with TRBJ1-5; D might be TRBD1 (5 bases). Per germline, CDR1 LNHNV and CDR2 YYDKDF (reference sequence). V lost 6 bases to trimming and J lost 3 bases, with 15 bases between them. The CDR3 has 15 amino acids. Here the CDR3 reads CATSTGPGTNQPQHF. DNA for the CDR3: TGTGCCACCAGTACCGGGCCCGGGACCAATCAGCCCCAGCATTTT. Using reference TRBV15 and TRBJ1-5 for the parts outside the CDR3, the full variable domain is DAMVIQNPRYQVTQFGKPVTLSCSQTLNHNVMYWYQQKSSQAPKLLFHYYDKDFNNEADTPDNFQSRRPNTSFCFLDIRSPGLGDTAMYLCATSTGPGTNQPQHFGDGTRLSIL.

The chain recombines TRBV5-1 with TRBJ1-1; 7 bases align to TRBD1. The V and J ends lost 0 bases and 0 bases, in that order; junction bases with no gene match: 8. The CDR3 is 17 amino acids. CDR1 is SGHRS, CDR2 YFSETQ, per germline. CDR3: CASSLGQGGTMNTEAFF. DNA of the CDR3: TGCGCCAGCAGCTTGGGACAGGGTGGGACAATGAACACTGAAGCTTTCTTT.

Written as DNA, the CDR3 is TGTGCCAGCAGAAGACAGAAGAATTCACCCCTCCACTTT. Protein sequence: CASRRQKNSPLHF. The chain links TRBV6-2 or TRBV6-3 to TRBJ1-6, with a tentative D call TRBD1 (5 bases). The CDR3 is made up of 13 amino acids. CDR1 is MNHEY, CDR2 SVGEGT, per germline. Trimming removed 6 bases from V and 7 bases from J, with 10 bases in between.

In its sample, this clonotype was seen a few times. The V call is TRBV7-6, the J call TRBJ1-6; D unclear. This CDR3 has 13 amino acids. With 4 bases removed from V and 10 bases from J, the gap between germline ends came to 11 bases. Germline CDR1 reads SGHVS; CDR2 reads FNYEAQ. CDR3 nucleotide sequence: TGTGCCAGCAGCTCTTCAGCGGGGTCACCCCTCCACTTT. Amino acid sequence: CASSSSAGSPLHF.

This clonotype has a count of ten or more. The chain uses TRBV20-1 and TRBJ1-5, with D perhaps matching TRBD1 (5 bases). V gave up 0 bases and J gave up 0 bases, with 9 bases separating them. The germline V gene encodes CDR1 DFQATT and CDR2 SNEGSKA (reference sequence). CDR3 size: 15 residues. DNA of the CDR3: TGCAGTGCTAGAGAACAGGTTTATAGCAATCAGCCCCAGCATTTT. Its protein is CSAREQVYSNQPQHF.

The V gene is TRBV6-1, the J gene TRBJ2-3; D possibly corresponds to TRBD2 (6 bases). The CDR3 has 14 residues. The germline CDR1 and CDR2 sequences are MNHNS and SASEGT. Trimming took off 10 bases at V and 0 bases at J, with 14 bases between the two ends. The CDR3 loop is CATMRGGSTDTQYF. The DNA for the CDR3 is TGTGCCACTATGCGGGGTGGGAGCACAGATACGCAGTATTTT.

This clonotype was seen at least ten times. The CDR3 loop is CASSQGLARTGELFF. In DNA form, the CDR3 reads TGTGCCAGCAGCCAGGGACTAGCGCGCACCGGGGAGCTGTTTTTT. The chain has TRBV7-2 and TRBJ2-2, with 10 bases lining up with TRBD2. This CDR3 is 15 amino acids long. Trimming took 5 bases from V and 4 from J; bases not matched to a gene: 4. Germline-derived CDR1 and CDR2 are SGHTA and FQGNSA.

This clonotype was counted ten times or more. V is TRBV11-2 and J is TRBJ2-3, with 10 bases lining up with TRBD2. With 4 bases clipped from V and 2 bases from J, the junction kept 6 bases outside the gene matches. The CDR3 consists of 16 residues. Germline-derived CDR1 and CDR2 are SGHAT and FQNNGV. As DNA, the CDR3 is TGTGCCAGCAGCTCCGGAGCGGGAGGGGTCACAGATACGCAGTATTTT. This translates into CASSSGAGGVTDTQYF. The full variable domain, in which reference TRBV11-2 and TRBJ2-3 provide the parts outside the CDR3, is EAGVAQSPRYKIIEKRQSVAFWCNPISGHATLYWYQQILGQGPKLLIQFQNNGVVDDSQLPKDRFSAERLKGVDSTLKIQPAKLEDSAVYLCASSSGAGGVTDTQYFGPGTRLTVL.